Below are 20 T cell receptor beta chains sequenced from a single sample in a study of cytomegalovirus exposure and HLA in healthy donors (dated by TCRdb to about 2017). Library construction relied on the immunoSEQ multiplex PCR assay. For the multiplex PCR, a mixture combining 60 forward primers for TCR Vbeta segments and 13 reverse primers for TCR Jbeta segments was used. In TCRdb, the immuneACCESS table is reduced to in-frame sequences with V and J assigned. These tables do not hold every clone; where another copy was compared, an unresolved V gene accounts for under half, and the others remain unexplained. The sample data list some 160,000 clones, and less than 90% of these were observed just once. Of the sample, 2% to 2.5% is held by the ten largest clones. Sequenced material: PBMCs. Source of these receptors: a boy aged 2 to 9 in good health and CMV-seronegative.

This rearrangement joins TRBV29-1 to TRBJ1-3, with TRBD1 identical over 11 bases. The CDR3 has 15 amino acids. Germline V gene data show CDR1 as SQVTM and CDR2 as ANQGSEA. After removal of 6 bases from V and 8 bases from J, the junction contained 12 bases not matched to a gene. The CDR3 nucleotides are TGCAGCGTAGATTCCGGACAGGGGGCTAGGGACACCATATATTTT. This gives the protein CSVDSGQGARDTIYF.

The chain has TRBV18 and TRBJ1-3; D gene ambiguous. The length of the CDR3 is 16 residues. Germline V CDR1 and CDR2: KGHSH, LQKENI. Trimming cost V 6 bases and J 0 bases, with 15 bases left between them. The CDR3 coding sequence is TGTGCCAGCTCTCACCGGAACAGCCCCTCTGGAAACACCATATATTTT. It is translated as CASSHRNSPSGNTIYF.

This rearrangement joins TRBV6-6 to TRBJ1-2, with a weak D call TRBD1 (6 bases). Germline CDR1 and CDR2: MNHNY and SVGAGI (reference sequence). The CDR3 has 15 amino acids. V was pared by 5 bases and J by 7 bases, with 20 bases between. The CDR3 is CASSTRTDSMFGYTF. In nucleotides, the CDR3 is TGTGCCAGCAGTACACGGACAGACTCTATGTTTGGCTACACCTTC.

The V gene is TRBV7-3, the J gene TRBJ2-1; no definite D call. Looked up from germline, CDR1 is SGHTA and CDR2 is FQGTGA. The CDR3 is made up of 13 amino acids. Trimming stripped 2 bases from V and 6 bases from J, with 8 bases between. For the CDR3, the DNA is TGTGCCAGCAGCTTAGGTCACTCCAATGAGCAGTTCTTC. Translation: CASSLGHSNEQFF.

The V call is TRBV18, the J call TRBJ2-1; D is uncertain. The CDR3 runs to 13 residues. The germline CDR1 and CDR2 sequences are KGHSH and LQKENI. With 2 bases removed from V and 5 bases from J, the gap between germline ends came to 7 bases. The DNA for the CDR3 is TGTGCCAGCTCACCATCACAAAACAATGAGCAGTTCTTC. Residues: CASSPSQNNEQFF. The variable domain in full, with the rest retrieved from reference TRBV18 and TRBJ2-1, is NAGVMQNPRHLVRRRGQEARLRCSPMKGHSHVYWYRQLPEEGLKFMVYLQKENIIDESGMPKERFSAEFPKEGPSILRIQQVVRGDSAAYFCASSPSQNNEQFFGPGTRLTVL.

The chain recombines TRBV7-9 with TRBJ2-1, with TRBD2 identical over 11 bases. CDR1 and CDR2 from the germline V gene are SEHNR and FQNEAQ (reference sequence). With V trimmed by 6 bases and J by 8 bases, 9 bases remained unmatched. The CDR3 is 15 residues long. Here the CDR3 reads CASRNSGGAGDEQFF. For the CDR3, the DNA is TGTGCCAGCAGGAATAGCGGGGGGGCCGGGGATGAGCAGTTCTTC.

The V gene is TRBV7-3, the J gene TRBJ2-3; 8 bases are shared with TRBD2. CDR1 is SGHTA, CDR2 FQGTGA, per germline. Trimming took 4 bases from V and 0 from J; bases not matched to a gene: 12. This CDR3 comprises 18 residues. The CDR3 protein is CASSSISGAGGSTDTQYF. The CDR3 nucleotides are TGTGCCAGCAGCTCGATTTCGGGGGCGGGGGGTAGCACAGATACGCAGTATTTT.

The gene calls are TRBV28 and TRBJ2-5; TRBD2 is a possible D gene (5 bases). The V gene lost 2 bases and the J gene lost 4 bases, with 14 bases spanning the gap. Per the germline V gene, CDR1 is MDHEN and CDR2 is SYDVKM. The CDR3 sequence is 15 residues long. The CDR3 here is CASSLRARAGETQYF. The CDR3 DNA is TGTGCCAGCAGTTTACGGGCCCGGGCGGGAGAGACCCAGTACTTC. The variable domain in full, with the rest retrieved from reference TRBV28 and TRBJ2-5, is DVKVTQSSRYLVKRTGEKVFLECVQDMDHENMFWYRQDPGLGLRLIYFSYDVKMKEKGDIPEGYSVSREKKERFSLILESASTNQTSMYLCASSLRARAGETQYFGPGTRLLVL.

The gene calls are TRBV2 and TRBJ2-4, with a tentative D call TRBD2 (5 bases). Germline V gene sequence: CDR1 SNHLY, CDR2 FYNNEI. The CDR3 has 13 amino acids. Trimming removed 4 bases from V and 6 bases from J, with 10 bases in between. The CDR3 loop reads CASSASSRNIQYF. The CDR3 nucleotides are TGTGCCAGCAGTGCATCTAGCCGAAACATTCAGTACTTC.

This clone was counted a few times. The rearrangement links TRBV18 to TRBJ2-1; TRBD2 might be the D (5 bases). The CDR3 loop spans 16 amino acids. Per the germline V gene, CDR1 is KGHSH and CDR2 is LQKENI. Trimming took 1 base from V and 0 from J, leaving 10 bases between them. CDR3: CASSPLSGSSYNEQFF. The CDR3 nucleotides are TGTGCCAGCTCACCACTAAGCGGTAGCTCCTACAATGAGCAGTTCTTC.

V and J are TRBV2 and TRBJ2-1; 12 bases match TRBD2. V shed 2 bases and J 5 bases; nucleotides not matched to a gene: 13. The CDR3 spans 19 residues. Germline V gene lookup returns CDR1 SNHLY and CDR2 FYNNEI. The CDR3 DNA sequence: TGTGCCAGCAGTGAACCGACTAGCGGGAGTTTCGGGCGAAACAATGAGCAGTTCTTC. Translation: CASSEPTSGSFGRNNEQFF.

V is TRBV28 and J is TRBJ1-2, with TRBD1 matching over 8 bases. CDR3 length: 12 amino acids. Looked up from germline, CDR1 is MDHEN and CDR2 is SYDVKM. The ends lost 7 bases at V and 6 bases at J; junction bases unmatched: 4. CDR3: CASTRTGNGYTF. CDR3 DNA sequence: TGTGCCAGCACCAGGACAGGGAATGGCTACACCTTC.

This sequence joins TRBV7-9 and TRBJ1-1, with TRBD1 as a possible D gene (5 bases). V lost 5 bases, J lost 0 bases, and 7 bases lay in between. The CDR3 is made up of 13 amino acids. Germline CDR1 is SEHNR and CDR2 is FQNEAQ (reference sequence). The CDR3 nucleotides are TGTGCCAGCAGCCGACAGCTGAACACTGAAGCTTTCTTT. It yields the protein CASSRQLNTEAFF.

The CDR3 here is CASSYSRDISEAFF. CDR3 nucleotides: TGTGCCAGCAGTTACTCGAGGGACATCTCTGAAGCTTTCTTT. The V and J genes are TRBV6-6 and TRBJ1-1; the D gene is possibly TRBD1 (6 bases). Germline V gene lookup returns CDR1 MNHNY and CDR2 SVGAGI (reference sequence). The CDR3 has 14 residues. V lost 0 bases, J lost 6 bases, and 11 bases lay in between.

The gene calls are TRBV4-3 and TRBJ2-1; TRBD2 matches 11 bases. Germline V CDR1 and CDR2: LGHNA, YSLEER. The trim removed 2 bases at V and 2 bases at J, leaving 2 bases unmatched. The CDR3 runs 16 residues. The CDR3 spells CASSQQLAGAYNEQFF. The CDR3 region has the DNA TGCGCCAGCAGCCAACAACTAGCGGGGGCCTACAATGAGCAGTTCTTC.

The rearrangement uses TRBV5-1 and TRBJ2-5, with TRBD2 matching over 13 bases. CDR1 SGHRS and CDR2 YFSETQ come from the germline V gene. This CDR3 is 16 amino acids long. V was pared by 0 bases and J by 5 bases, with 4 bases of the junction left unmatched. This chain's CDR3 is CASSLGLAGGQETQYF. The CDR3 coding sequence is TGCGCCAGCAGCTTGGGACTAGCGGGAGGCCAGGAGACCCAGTACTTC.

V usage is TRBV29-1 and J usage is TRBJ1-1; tentative D call: TRBD1 (5 bases). Germline CDR1 is SQVTM and CDR2 is ANQGSEA. The ends were cut back, 1 base at V and 10 bases at J, with 10 bases in the middle. The CDR3 extends over 11 amino acids. DNA of the CDR3: TGCAGCGTTGAAGTCGGCAGGGTAGCTTTCTTT. Its protein is CSVEVGRVAFF.

This clone was recorded only once. The rearrangement uses TRBV5-5 and TRBJ1-2; D gene unclear. Per germline, CDR1 SGHKS and CDR2 YYEKEE (reference sequence). Trimming cost V 0 bases and J 4 bases, with 4 bases left between them. This CDR3 has 12 residues. Here the CDR3 DNA reads TGTGCCAGCAGCTTGGCTAGCTATGGCTACACCTTC. Its protein product is CASSLASYGYTF. The complete variable domain, with remaining parts taken from reference TRBV5-5 and TRBJ1-2, reads DAGVTQSPTHLIKTRGQQVTLRCSPISGHKSVSWYQQVLGQGPQFIFQYYEKEERGRGNFPDRFSARQFPNYSSELNVNALLLGDSALYLCASSLASYGYTFGSGTRLTVV.

This clone has just one count. The rearrangement links TRBV7-8 to TRBJ2-2; D call uncertain. CDR3 length: 19 amino acids. V was pared by 6 bases and J by 0 bases, with 23 bases between. Germline-derived CDR1 and CDR2 are SGHVS and FQNEAQ. CDR3 sequence: CASRESGTESYANTGELFF. CDR3 DNA: TGTGCCAGCAGAGAGTCCGGAACGGAGAGTTATGCGAACACCGGGGAGCTGTTTTTT. Looking up the rest from reference TRBV7-8 and TRBJ2-2 gives the full variable domain: GAGVSQSPRYKVAKRGQDVALRCDPISGHVSLFWYQQALGQGPEFLTYFQNEAQLDKSGLPSDRFFAERPEGSVSTLKIQRTQQEDSAVYLCASRESGTESYANTGELFFGEGSRLTVL.

This clone showed up just once. This chain connects TRBV27 to TRBJ1-6, with TRBD1 identical over 7 bases. The V gene's germline CDR1 is MNHEY and CDR2 SMNVEV (reference sequence). Germline trimming cut 4 bases from V and 8 bases from J; bases unmatched to any gene: 11. The CDR3 contains 16 residues. CDR3 loop: CASSSWGQPNDSPLHF. CDR3 sequence (DNA): TGTGCCAGCAGTTCTTGGGGACAGCCTAACGATTCACCCCTCCACTTT.